What follows is one T cell receptor beta chain and its context. The data are from a study of blood T cell repertoires in COVID-19. Study summary: Whether acute or convalescent, the COVID-19 samples came from the United States, Italy and Spain.

Sequencing was performed with immunoSEQ multiplex PCR; in TCRdb, only in-frame clones are kept and a portion is missing. The data show 200,000 to 300,000 clones, with about nine tenths seen just once and approximately 4% held by the top ten. Looked up from germline, CDR1 is SGHVS and CDR2 is FQNEAQ. The CDR3 sequence is 16 residues long. Trimming took off 4 bases at V and 3 bases at J, with 19 bases between the two ends. This clonotype was obtained from a man in his sixties who had recovered from COVID-19. Source material: peripheral blood. J is TRBJ2-7 and V is TRBV7-8; maybe TRBD1 (6 bases). DNA of the CDR3: TGTGCCAGCAGCTACCTGGGGACAACCGGCGGCTACGAGCAGTACTTC. Translation: CASSYLGTTGGYEQYF.